This T cell receptor (beta chain) is drawn from a study of early T cells in non-severe SARS-CoV-2 infection. General study results and limits: VDJdb matching, biased toward anti-spike CD8 responses, missed private and CD4 specificities.

Ten or more counts support this clonotype. Its target is not known. The CDR3 length is 20 residues. V lost 2 bases, J lost 2 bases, and 14 bases stayed unmatched. CDR1 MNHEY and CDR2 SMNVEV come from the germline V gene (reference sequence). TCRdb processed the 5' RACE reads anew with MiXCR; each CDR3 protein has one entry. The data hold more than 65,000 distinct CDR3 sequences, with more than 3.5% observed a single time. The genes are TRBV27 and TRBJ2-6; TRBD1 aligns across 8 bases. This receptor was obtained from an adult who was a healthcare worker with PCR-confirmed SARS-CoV-2 infection or an uninfected control (not recorded which). The donor label of this sample is uncertain. Here the sequenced sample was whole blood, taken at baseline. The CDR3 DNA reads as TGTGCCAGCAGTTTACTTCCAGGGGGCGTCACTCTGGCTGGGGCCAACGTCCTGACTTTC. It yields the protein CASSLLPGGVTLAGANVLTF.